This is a list of T cell receptor beta chains from one sample in a study of vaccination effects on CD4 cells after COVID-19. Method: immunoSEQ multiplex PCR; TCRdb's copy keeps in-frame clones and lacks some. The sample includes some 22,000 clones, less than 85% seen only once; the top ten take 7.8%. These TCRs are of unknown antigen specificity. The input for sequencing was CD4+ T cells from PBMCs cultured with SARS-CoV-2 spike peptides, taken after COVID-19 vaccination. The receptors derive from a human donor who received a COVID-19 vaccine. The CDR3 runs from the conserved cysteine through the conserved F or W. Fields, in order: D gene, J gene, clone size, V gene, CDR3 DNA, CDR3 protein. The D gene is left open where the match is weak. Not all rows give a size; the values are once, few, many and, for expanded clones, a class.

. TRBJ2-6 . TRBV6-4 TGTGCCAGCAGCCGGGACTCTGGGGCCAACGTCCTGACTTTC CASSRDSGANVLTF
. TRBJ1-1 . TRBV10-3 TGTGCCATCACGTTGGGGAACGAGAACACTGAAGCTTTCTTT CAITLGNENTEAFF
. TRBJ1-2 . TRBV6-2/TRBV6-3 TGTGCCAGCGGTTGGGGGCCCTACGGCTACACCTTC CASGWGPYGYTF
. TRBJ2-3 once TRBV7-9 TGTGCCAGCAGCCGAGGCGGGGGCACAGATACGCAGTATTTT CASSRGGGTDTQYF
. TRBJ2-7 . TRBV6-6 TGTGCCAGCAGCCTGGCGGGCATGTCCTACGAGCAGTACTTC CASSLAGMSYEQYF
TRBD1 TRBJ1-2 . TRBV6-5 TGTGCCAGCAGGGAGGACAGGGGACCCTATGGCTACACCTTC CASREDRGPYGYTF
TRBD1 TRBJ1-4 . TRBV7-9 TGTGCCAGCAGCTCCAGACAGGGACGGGAAAAACTGTTTTTT CASSSRQGREKLFF
. TRBJ1-3 . TRBV20-1 TGCAGTGCTAGTCCCCCGGAGGGGTCCGGAAACACCATATATTTT CSASPPEGSGNTIYF
TRBD1 TRBJ2-2 . TRBV2 TGTGCCAGCAGTCGATCGTTTAACGGGACAGGGGGCGTTAGGGTTATGACCGGGGAGCTGTTTTTT CASSRSFNGTGGVRVMTGELFF
. TRBJ1-3 few TRBV5-1 TGCGCCAGCAGCTTGGGGGATCCCCTCTCTGGAAACACCATATATTTT CASSLGDPLSGNTIYF